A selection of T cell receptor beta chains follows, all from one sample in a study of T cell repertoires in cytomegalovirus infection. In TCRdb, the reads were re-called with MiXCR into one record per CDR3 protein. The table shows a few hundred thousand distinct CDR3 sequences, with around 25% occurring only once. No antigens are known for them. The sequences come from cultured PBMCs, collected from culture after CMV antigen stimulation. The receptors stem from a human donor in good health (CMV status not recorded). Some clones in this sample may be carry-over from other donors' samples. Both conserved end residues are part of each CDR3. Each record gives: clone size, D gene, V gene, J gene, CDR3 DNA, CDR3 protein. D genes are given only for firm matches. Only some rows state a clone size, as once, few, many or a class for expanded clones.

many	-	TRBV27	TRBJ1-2	TGTGCCAGCAGTTTATCGGGGCAGGACTATGGCTACACCTTC	CASSLSGQDYGYTF
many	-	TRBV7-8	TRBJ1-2	TGTGCCAGCAGCTCTAGGGGACCGGGAAGAGGCTACACCTTC	CASSSRGPGRGYTF
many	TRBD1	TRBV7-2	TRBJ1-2	TGTGCCAGCAGCTTAGCGTGGGACAGGGTCTATGGCTACACCTTC	CASSLAWDRVYGYTF
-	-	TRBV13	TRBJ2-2	TGTGCCAGCAGCTTATTCGGGCAAGCGGACACCGGGGAGCTGTTTTTT	CASSLFGQADTGELFF
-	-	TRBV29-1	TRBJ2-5	TGCAGCGCCCGAGGAGCGCGTGCGAAAGAGACCCAGTACTTC	CSARGARAKETQYF
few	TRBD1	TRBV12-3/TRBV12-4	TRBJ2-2	TGTGCCAGCAGTCAACAGGGGGTGAACACCGGGGAGCTGTTTTTT	CASSQQGVNTGELFF
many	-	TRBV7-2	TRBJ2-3	TGTGCCAGCAGCCCCCTACAGGATAGCACAGATACGCAGTATTTT	CASSPLQDSTDTQYF
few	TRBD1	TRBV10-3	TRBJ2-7	TGTGCCATCAGCCGACAGGGGAACACCTACGAGCAGTACTTC	CAISRQGNTYEQYF
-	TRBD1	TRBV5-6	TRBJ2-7	TGTGCCAGCAGCCACAGGGGATCGTACGAGCAGTACTTC	CASSHRGSYEQYF
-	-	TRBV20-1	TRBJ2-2	TGCAGTGCTAGAGTAGGGAGGAGGACCGGGGAGCTGTTTTTT	CSARVGRRTGELFF
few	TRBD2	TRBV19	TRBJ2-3	TGTGCCAGTCGCCAAGCGGGAGCCACAGATACGCAGTATTTT	CASRQAGATDTQYF
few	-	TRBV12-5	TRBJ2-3	TGTGCTAGTGGTTTAGGGGGGGCCACAGATACGCAGTATTTT	CASGLGGATDTQYF
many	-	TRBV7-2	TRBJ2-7	TGTGCCAGCAGCTCCAATCAGGGGACCTTGGACGAGCAGTACTTC	CASSSNQGTLDEQYF
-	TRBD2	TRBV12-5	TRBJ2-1	TGTGCTAGTGGCTCCCCAGTTGAACGGGAGGGCTACAATGAGCAGTTCTTC	CASGSPVEREGYNEQFF
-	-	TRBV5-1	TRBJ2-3	TGCGCCAGCAGCTTGAACCCGGGGCTTGTTGCAGATACGCAGTATTTT	CASSLNPGLVADTQYF
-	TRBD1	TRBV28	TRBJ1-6	TGTGCCAGCAGTTCACAGGGGGCGTATTCACCCCTCCACTTT	CASSSQGAYSPLHF
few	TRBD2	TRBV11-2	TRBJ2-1	TGTGCCAGCAGCAGGACTAGCGATGAGCAGTTCTTC	CASSRTSDEQFF